In this sample, the clone carrying this T cell receptor beta chain turned up many times. The target antigen is unknown. This specimen belongs to a study of human T cells and chemical hapten exposure. Time point: patch test 2, 6 weeks after DPC sensitization. Treatment reported: therapeutic diphenylcyclopropenone sensitization with weekly scalp DPC. MiXCR, run by TCRdb on the RACE reads, gives a single entry per CDR3 protein. This sample carries about 110,000 distinct CDR3 sequences, roughly 9% of them seen once, and the ten largest clones take 3% to 4%. The study's findings and limits: Patch test score was positively correlated with the counts of TCRs that had expanded at PT1. With DPC sensitization, TCRs exceeding 1 in 1000 frequency showed no change.

There are 12 residues in the CDR3. Germline assignment: CDR1 LNHNV and CDR2 YYDKDF (reference sequence). Trimming cost V 3 bases and J 3 bases, with 3 bases left between them. The sequencing here drew on whole blood, taken in connection with sensitization to the hapten diphenylcyclopropenone (DPC). The sequence was obtained from a woman in her 40s with alopecia areata. Some clones in this sample may be carry-over from other donors' samples. V is TRBV15 and J is TRBJ1-5; no clear D. In DNA form, the CDR3 reads TGTGCCACCAGCAGCTACAATCAGCCCCAGCATTTT. Translating it yields CATSSYNQPQHF.